This record looks at one T cell receptor beta chain sequence and its context. The record originates from a study of cytomegalovirus exposure and HLA in healthy donors. Measured with immunoSEQ multiplex PCR; TCRdb has only the in-frame clones, and not every one. The table shows 150,000 or so clones, with roughly 83% occurring only once. This sequence was found in a young man in good health and CMV-seropositive. Sequencing was carried out using PBMCs.

This CDR3 reads CASSLGPTGSEAAFF. CDR3 sequence (DNA): TGTGCCAGCAGCTTAGGGCCGACAGGTTCTGAGGCAGCTTTCTTT. The chain combines TRBV7-9 with TRBJ1-1, with a possible D match to TRBD1 (6 bases). The V and J ends lost 1 base and 10 bases respectively, with 19 bases between them. The CDR3 length is 15 residues. Germline CDR1 is SEHNR and CDR2 is FQNEAQ (reference sequence).